These 14 T cell receptor beta chains were all obtained from the same sample, sequenced in a study of blood T cells in healthy people across ages. A sample-barcoded 5' primer and a J-beta primer mix were used in a second PCR of about 6 to 12 cycles. MiXCR, applied by TCRdb to the 5' RACE reads, yields one record per CDR3 protein. The profile covers approximately 290,000 distinct CDR3 sequences, with roughly 26% appearing a single time and 29% taken by the ten largest. Sequences were obtained from blood. Receptors originate from a woman aged 70 to 79 in good health.

The rearrangement uses TRBV18 and TRBJ1-5, with TRBD1 as a possible D gene (5 bases). Germline CDR1 is KGHSH and CDR2 is LQKENI. This CDR3 has 14 amino acids. V lost 2 bases and J lost 7, with 12 bases in between. In DNA, the CDR3 is TGTGCCAGCTCACCAGGGGCGGAGGGACAGCCCCAGCATTTT. Translated: CASSPGAEGQPQHF.

This clonotype has more than one count but fewer than ten. The rearrangement uses TRBV2 and TRBJ1-5, with 9 bases identical to TRBD1. V gave up 7 bases and J gave up 6 bases; unmatched junction bases: 4. The CDR3 is made up of 13 amino acids. CDR1 SNHLY and CDR2 FYNNEI come from the germline V gene. Written as DNA, the CDR3 is TGTGCCAGCACTTTGGGACAGGGTCAGCCCCAGCATTTT. It is translated as CASTLGQGQPQHF.

The chain links TRBV5-1 to TRBJ2-3; tentatively, D is TRBD1 or TRBD2 (5 bases each). Trimming pared 1 base from V and 4 bases from J, leaving 13 bases between. This CDR3 region has 15 residues. From germline, CDR1 is SGHRS and CDR2 YFSETQ. CDR3 sequence reads: CASSLLGEFPDTQYF. Written as DNA, the CDR3 is TGCGCCAGCAGCTTGTTGGGGGAGTTCCCAGATACGCAGTATTTT. Full variable domain (remainder filled in from reference TRBV5-1 and TRBJ2-3): KAGVTQTPRYLIKTRGQQVTLSCSPISGHRSVSWYQQTPGQGLQFLFEYFSETQRNKGNFPGRFSGRQFSNSRSEMNVSTLELGDSALYLCASSLLGEFPDTQYFGPGTRLTVL.

There are a few counts of this clonotype. The rearrangement uses TRBV6-5 and TRBJ1-2; D might be TRBD1 (6 bases). This CDR3 contains 12 residues. The germline V and J ends were trimmed by 2 bases and 7 bases, with 8 bases remaining between them. Germline assignment: CDR1 MNHEY and CDR2 SVGAGI. Written as DNA, the CDR3 is TGTGCCAGCAGTTACAACAGGGTTGGCTACACCTTC. This translates into CASSYNRVGYTF.

This clonotype was seen a single time. The chain recombines TRBV27 with TRBJ2-7; 10 positions match TRBD1. V lost 9 bases and J lost 4; bases outside the gene matches: 9. This CDR3 is built from 14 residues. Germline CDR1 reads MNHEY; CDR2 reads SMNVEV (reference sequence). The CDR3 loop reads CASKLGTGDYEQYF. CDR3 nucleotides: TGTGCCAGTAAATTGGGGACAGGGGATTACGAGCAGTACTTC.

The chain recombines TRBV6-1 with TRBJ1-5; maybe TRBD1 (5 bases). The germline V gene has CDR1 MNHNS and CDR2 SASEGT. The CDR3 consists of 16 residues. Trimming left V 5 bases short and J 0 bases short, with 14 bases between. The CDR3 is CASSRLTGYSNQPQHF. For the CDR3, the DNA is TGTGCCAGCAGTCGACTTACAGGATATAGCAATCAGCCCCAGCATTTT.

This chain joins TRBV5-1 and TRBJ2-3; 10 bases fit TRBD1. Per the germline V gene, CDR1 is SGHRS and CDR2 is YFSETQ. This CDR3 has 15 residues. J lost 6 bases, V lost 4 bases, and 8 bases had no gene match. The CDR3 DNA reads as TGCGCCAGCAGCCCAGACAGGGGGCTGTTTGATACGCAGTATTTT. It is translated as CASSPDRGLFDTQYF.

The DNA of the CDR3 is TGTGCCAGCAGTTTATGGACAGGGGACTACGAGCAGTACTTC. This encodes CASSLWTGDYEQYF. This rearrangement joins TRBV27 to TRBJ2-5; 9 nucleotides agree with TRBD1. The DNA end lines up better with TRBJ2-7; the J call may be wrong. This CDR3 has 14 residues. CDR1 and CDR2 from the germline V gene are MNHEY and SMNVEV (reference sequence).

The chain couples TRBV7-9 to TRBJ1-4; no reliable D call. CDR1 and CDR2 (germline): SEHNR, FQNEAQ (reference sequence). V shed 5 bases and J shed 0 bases, with 13 bases lying between them. This CDR3 is built from 16 residues. Here the CDR3 reads CASSPDGRTTNEKLFF. For the CDR3, the DNA is TGTGCCAGCAGCCCCGACGGACGGACAACTAATGAAAAACTGTTTTTT.

The rearrangement uses TRBV3-1 and TRBJ2-2; 10 nucleotides agree with TRBD1. V trimming: 5 bases; J trimming: 4 bases; junction bases outside the gene matches: 4. Germline CDR1 LGHDT, CDR2 YNNKEL (reference sequence). The CDR3 extends over 15 amino acids. The CDR3 sequence: CASSWTGGSTGELFF. The CDR3 nucleotides read TGTGCCAGCAGCTGGACAGGGGGGAGCACCGGGGAGCTGTTTTTT.

There are many counts of this clonotype. The rearrangement uses TRBV28 and TRBJ2-7; possibly TRBD2 for D (6 bases). Germline V gene sequence: CDR1 MDHEN, CDR2 SYDVKM. CDR3 length: 15 amino acids. Trimming took 4 bases from V and 1 from J, leaving 14 bases between them. CDR3 sequence reads: CASSSGQGRSYEQYF. CDR3 coding DNA: TGTGCCAGCAGTTCCGGCCAAGGGAGGTCCTACGAGCAGTACTTC.

This clonotype was observed a few times. The chain combines TRBV29-1 with TRBJ2-7, with D perhaps matching TRBD1 (7 bases). The CDR3 length is 14 residues. V lost 7 bases and J 2 bases, leaving 18 bases between the germline ends. The germline CDR1 and CDR2 sequences are SQVTM and ANQGSEA. The CDR3 DNA follows: TGCAGCGCCCCGGCAGGGGGGAAGCCCTACGAGCAGTACTTC. It yields the protein CSAPAGGKPYEQYF.

A word on this clonotype: A much larger clone differs by one base, so this may be a read error. This chain uses TRBV2 with TRBJ2-1; a possible D gene is TRBD2 (6 bases). V dropped 6 bases and J dropped 0 bases, with 12 bases sitting between them. CDR1 is SNHLY and CDR2 is FYNNEI in the germline V gene. The CDR3 is 15 residues long. The DNA of the CDR3 is TGTGCCAGCAGCGCGGGGTCTCCCTCCTACAATGAGCAGTTCTTC. Its translation is CASSAGSPSYNEQFF. The full variable domain, completed using reference TRBV2 and TRBJ2-1, is EPEVTQTPSHQVTQMGQEVILRCVPISNHLYFYWYRQILGQKVEFLVSFYNNEISEKSEIFDDQFSVERPDGSNFTLKIRSTKLEDSAMYFCASSAGSPSYNEQFFGPGTRLTVL.

This clonotype has more than one count but fewer than ten. The chain combines TRBV5-1 with TRBJ2-5, with TRBD2 identical over 7 bases. The DNA matches TRBJ2-1 better at its end, which makes the J call doubtful. The CDR3 extends over 14 amino acids. Per the germline V gene, CDR1 is SGHRS and CDR2 is YFSETQ. Here the CDR3 DNA reads TGCGCCAGCAGCTTAAGGGAGCGGGACTATGAGCAGTTCTTC. Translating gives CASSLRERDYEQFF.